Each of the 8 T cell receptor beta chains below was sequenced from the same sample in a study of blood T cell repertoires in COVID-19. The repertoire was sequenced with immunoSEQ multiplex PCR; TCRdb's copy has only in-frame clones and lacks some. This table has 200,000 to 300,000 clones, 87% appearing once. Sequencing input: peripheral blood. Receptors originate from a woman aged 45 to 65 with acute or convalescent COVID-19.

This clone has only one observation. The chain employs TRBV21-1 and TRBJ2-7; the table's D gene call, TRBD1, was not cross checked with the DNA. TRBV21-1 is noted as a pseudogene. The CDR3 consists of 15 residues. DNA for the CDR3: TGTGCCAGCAGCGCGTTCAGGGAAAGCTCCTACGAGCAGTACTTC. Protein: CASSAFRESSYEQYF.

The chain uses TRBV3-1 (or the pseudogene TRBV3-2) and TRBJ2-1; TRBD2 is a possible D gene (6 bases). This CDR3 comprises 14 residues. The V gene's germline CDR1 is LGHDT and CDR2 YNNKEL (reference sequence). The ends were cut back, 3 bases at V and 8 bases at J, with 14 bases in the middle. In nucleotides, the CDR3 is TGTGCCAGCAGCCAGGGGACTCTCAGTGATGAGCAGTTCTTC. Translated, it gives CASSQGTLSDEQFF.

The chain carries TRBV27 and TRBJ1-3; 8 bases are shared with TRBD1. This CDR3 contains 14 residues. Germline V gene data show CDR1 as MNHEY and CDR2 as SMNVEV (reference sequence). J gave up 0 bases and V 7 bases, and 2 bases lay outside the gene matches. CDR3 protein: CASTTGVSGNTIYF. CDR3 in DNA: TGTGCCAGCACGACAGGGGTCTCTGGAAACACCATATATTTT.

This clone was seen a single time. DNA for the CDR3: TGTGCCAGTAGTAGCGGGGACTCCTACAATGAGCAGTTCTTC. This gives the protein CASSSGDSYNEQFF. This chain links TRBV19 with TRBJ2-1; perhaps TRBD2 as D (6 bases). Trimming stripped 4 bases from V and 0 bases from J, with 7 bases between. CDR3 length equals 14 residues. Germline V lookup: CDR1 LNHDA, CDR2 SQIVND (reference sequence).

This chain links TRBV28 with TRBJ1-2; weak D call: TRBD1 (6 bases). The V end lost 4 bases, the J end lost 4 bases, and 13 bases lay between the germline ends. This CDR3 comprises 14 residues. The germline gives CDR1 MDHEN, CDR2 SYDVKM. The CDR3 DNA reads TGTGCCAGCAGTTCGGGGGGCCAAACCTATGGCTACACCTTC. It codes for CASSSGGQTYGYTF.

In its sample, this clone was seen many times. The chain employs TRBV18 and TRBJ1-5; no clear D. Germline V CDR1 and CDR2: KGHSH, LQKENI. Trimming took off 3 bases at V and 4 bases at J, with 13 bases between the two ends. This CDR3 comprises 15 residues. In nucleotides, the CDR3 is TGTGCCAGCTCACCGGCAGTCAACGTTAATCAGCCCCAGCATTTT. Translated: CASSPAVNVNQPQHF.

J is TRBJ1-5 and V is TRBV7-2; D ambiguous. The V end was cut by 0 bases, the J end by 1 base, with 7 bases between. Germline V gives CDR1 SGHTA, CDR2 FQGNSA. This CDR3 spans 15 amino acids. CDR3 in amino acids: CASSLASLSNQPQHF. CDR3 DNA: TGTGCCAGCAGCTTAGCTAGCCTAAGCAATCAGCCCCAGCATTTT.

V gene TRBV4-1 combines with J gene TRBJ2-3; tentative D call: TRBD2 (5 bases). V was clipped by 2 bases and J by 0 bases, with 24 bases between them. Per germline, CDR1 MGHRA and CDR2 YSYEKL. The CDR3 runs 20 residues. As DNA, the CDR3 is TGCGCCAGCAGCCAATGGGTCCCTAGCCCACGCGTACCGAGCACAGATACGCAGTATTTT. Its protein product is CASSQWVPSPRVPSTDTQYF.